These T cell receptor beta chains were read from a single sample in a study of blood T cell repertoires in COVID-19. The repertoire was sequenced with immunoSEQ multiplex PCR; TCRdb's copy has only in-frame clones and lacks some. This table has approximately 400,000 clones, around four fifths appearing once. Sequencing was performed on PBMCs or T cells enriched from blood (not recorded which). Receptor source: a woman aged 45-65 years who had recovered from COVID-19. The CDR3 runs from the conserved cysteine through the conserved F or W. Rows give clone size only sometimes, using once, few, many, or a class for an expanded clone.

v_gene	abundance	CDR3aa
TRBV19	.	CASSMVAGQGANTEAFF
TRBV7-2	.	CASSLRGNYGYTF
TRBV5-4	few	CASSPGTSGRYEQYF
TRBV6-5	.	CASSYVGKSYGYTF
TRBV6-4	.	CASRTKDRSSNQPQHF
TRBV5-5	.	CASSLYPGSEAFF
TRBV6-2/TRBV6-3	.	CASSDYGQGAPPRYGYTF
TRBV4-3	once	CASSQVTSEQFF
TRBV30	.	CAWTPGTSGTDTQYF
TRBV12-5	.	CASGFLPVTSGIGGEQFF
TRBV6-4	.	CASSESGGRTDTQYF
TRBV30	.	CAWTGGGGEAFF
TRBV7-2	.	CASSQTRTDSYEQYF
TRBV7-3	once	CASSQRGLAEAGSGANVLTF